Presented here are 16 T cell receptor beta chains from one specimen sequenced in a study of T-cell memory formation after mild COVID-19. One entry per CDR3 protein, called by TCRdb with MiXCR from the 5' RACE reads. The sample holds some 150,000 distinct CDR3 sequences, 11% to 15% seen once. Material for sequencing was PBMCs or a T cell subset sorted from them (not recorded which). The receptors here all came from an adult woman who had mild COVID-19 (a few samples of this study predate the infection). Cell type and time point are not known.

The genes are TRBV9 and TRBJ1-2; weak D call: TRBD1 (6 bases). The CDR3 runs 14 residues. Germline lookup yields CDR1 SGDLS and CDR2 YYNGEE. V lost 0 bases to trimming and J lost 6 bases, with 12 bases between them. The CDR3 DNA follows: TGTGCCAGCAGCGTAGGCTGGACAGAAGATGGCTACACCTTC. Protein product: CASSVGWTEDGYTF.

This clonotype was observed a handful of times. The chain carries TRBV29-1 and TRBJ2-1; either TRBD1 or TRBD2 may supply D (5 bases each). In germline, CDR1 is SQVTM, CDR2 ANQGSEA. This CDR3 spans 14 amino acids. The ends were cut back, 6 bases at V and 4 bases at J, with 16 bases in the middle. CDR3 nucleotide sequence: TGCAGCGTACCGTTGGGGGTTACGTACAATGAGCAGTTCTTC. It encodes CSVPLGVTYNEQFF.

The chain couples TRBV12-3 or TRBV12-4 to TRBJ1-3; TRBD1 matches at 9 bases. Losses at the gene ends were 2 bases for V and 2 bases for J; bases not matched to a gene: 4. This CDR3 contains 16 residues. Here the CDR3 reads CASSLIGTGPGNTIYF. In nucleotides, the CDR3 is TGTGCCAGCAGTTTAATTGGGACAGGGCCTGGAAACACCATATATTTT.

The chain employs TRBV24-1 and TRBJ2-1; D is perhaps TRBD2 (6 bases). Trimming shortened V by 6 bases and J by 3 bases, and 8 bases separated the two germline ends. This CDR3 is built from 13 residues. Germline loops: CDR1 KGHDR, CDR2 SFDVKD. CDR3 sequence (DNA): TGTGCCACCAGTAACGGGGGCTACAATGAGCAGTTCTTC. Protein: CATSNGGYNEQFF.

This clonotype turned up a few times. The V and J genes are TRBV7-9 and TRBJ1-1; 10 nucleotides match TRBD1. This CDR3 has 14 residues. With 4 bases clipped from V and 4 bases from J, the junction kept 3 bases outside the gene matches. Germline V lookup: CDR1 SEHNR, CDR2 FQNEAQ (reference sequence). The CDR3 spells CASSYRDRGTEAFF. CDR3 nucleotide sequence: TGTGCCAGCAGCTACCGGGACAGGGGCACTGAAGCTTTCTTT.

The V and J genes are TRBV15 and TRBJ1-5; 8 nucleotides agree with TRBD1. The V and J ends lost 4 bases and 0 bases, in that order; junction bases with no gene match: 2. The germline V gene has CDR1 LNHNV and CDR2 YYDKDF (reference sequence). The CDR3 runs to 15 residues. CDR3 DNA: TGTGCCACCAGCACAGGGGGCGATAGCAATCAGCCCCAGCATTTT. The encoded protein is CATSTGGDSNQPQHF. Combining the CDR3 with reference TRBV15 and TRBJ1-5 gives the whole variable domain DAMVIQNPRYQVTQFGKPVTLSCSQTLNHNVMYWYQQKSSQAPKLLFHYYDKDFNNEADTPDNFQSRRPNTSFCFLDIRSPGLGDTAMYLCATSTGGDSNQPQHFGDGTRLSIL.

This chain connects TRBV5-1 to TRBJ2-7; 7 positions agree with TRBD2. J was trimmed by 4 bases and V by 5 bases; bases with no gene match: 6. From germline, CDR1 is SGHRS and CDR2 YFSETQ. This CDR3 spans 13 amino acids. The CDR3 loop is CASSQERDYEQYF. The CDR3 nucleotides are TGCGCCAGCAGTCAAGAGCGGGATTACGAGCAGTACTTC.

CDR3 sequence (DNA): TGTGCCATCAGTGAGTCGGGTCGCAGCGGGAGTTTCTACGAGCAGTACTTC. It translates to CAISESGRSGSFYEQYF. V is TRBV10-3 and J is TRBJ2-7, with TRBD2 matching 8 bases. V lost 0 bases and J lost 3; bases outside the gene matches: 10. The CDR3 runs to 17 residues. Germline loops: CDR1 ENHRY, CDR2 SYGVKD.

The chain carries TRBV7-8 and TRBJ2-7; 8 bases are a match to TRBD2. The CDR3 is 12 amino acids. CDR1 is SGHVS and CDR2 is FQNEAQ in the germline V gene. With V trimmed by 11 bases and J by 3 bases, 6 bases remained unmatched. Written as DNA, the CDR3 is TGTGCCTCCGGGACTAGAGTCTACGAGCAGTACTTC. It is translated as CASGTRVYEQYF.

The rearrangement joins TRBV7-9 to TRBJ2-3, with a tentative D call TRBD2 (6 bases). Trimming pared 8 bases from V and 5 bases from J, leaving 17 bases between. Germline V lookup: CDR1 SEHNR, CDR2 FQNEAQ (reference sequence). CDR3 size: 14 residues. CDR3 residues: CASDKDGGEDTQYF. The CDR3 DNA is TGTGCCAGCGATAAAGACGGAGGGGAAGATACGCAGTATTTT.

This clonotype was counted only a few times. The chain is built from TRBV12-3 or TRBV12-4 and TRBJ2-6; TRBD2 aligns across 10 bases. V lost 7 bases, J lost 9 bases, and 15 bases stayed unmatched. The CDR3 consists of 17 residues. CDR3 sequence: CASKLAGADGVGNVLTF. Written as DNA, the CDR3 is TGTGCCAGCAAGCTAGCGGGAGCAGACGGTGTAGGCAACGTCCTGACTTTC.

This clonotype was seen only a few times. The gene calls are TRBV6-2 or TRBV6-3 and TRBJ1-1; D is unclear. CDR3 size: 14 residues. Per germline, CDR1 MNHEY and CDR2 SVGEGT. V dropped 2 bases and J dropped 5 bases, with 12 bases sitting between them. CDR3 bases: TGTGCCAGCAGTTACCCCCCCGGCGGGACTGAAGCTTTCTTT. It translates to CASSYPPGGTEAFF.

In this sample, this clonotype turned up a few times. The rearrangement joins TRBV21-1 to TRBJ2-7. TRBV21-1 has pseudogene status. The CDR3 consists of 14 residues. The CDR3 protein is CASSKVRPLYEQYF. In nucleotides, the CDR3 is TGTGCCAGCAGCAAAGTACGTCCTCTCTACGAGCAGTACTTC.

The chain is built from TRBV11-2 and TRBJ2-7; D remains ambiguous. CDR3 length: 14 amino acids. The V gene's germline CDR1 is SGHAT and CDR2 FQNNGV. Trimming shortened V by 4 bases and J by 0 bases, and 10 bases separated the two germline ends. CDR3: CASSSQLSSYEQYF. As DNA, the CDR3 is TGTGCCAGCAGCTCCCAATTGAGCTCCTACGAGCAGTACTTC.

This clonotype was recorded a few times. The chain couples TRBV7-9 to TRBJ2-3; 7 nucleotides align to TRBD2. Germline-derived CDR1 and CDR2 are SEHNR and FQNEAQ (reference sequence). Trimming took 2 bases from V and 1 from J; bases not matched to a gene: 3. CDR3 length: 15 amino acids. CDR3: CASSLRREGTDTQYF. The CDR3, as DNA: TGTGCCAGCAGCTTACGACGGGAGGGCACAGATACGCAGTATTTT.

This clonotype has a handful of counts. This chain joins TRBV5-6 and TRBJ2-1; 8 bases are a match to TRBD2. Germline CDR1 is SGHDT and CDR2 is YYEEEE. This CDR3 has 15 residues. V was pared by 2 bases and J by 5 bases, with 6 bases of the junction left unmatched. The CDR3 spells CASSLSGTSNNEQFF. CDR3 DNA: TGTGCCAGCAGCTTATCCGGGACTAGTAACAATGAGCAGTTCTTC.